Below, 14 T cell receptor beta chains from the same sample are listed, as sequenced in a study of T cell responses to AZD1222 COVID-19 vaccine. This table comes from immunoSEQ multiplex PCR, and its TCRdb copy is limited to in-frame clones, with some not included. The table shows 150,000 or so clones, with 80% to 95% occurring only once. The source was peripheral blood, collected on day 0 of MenACWY control vaccination. The receptors derive from an adult in good health.

The chain combines TRBV6-5 with TRBJ1-1; no definite D call. The germline V and J ends were trimmed by 4 bases and 1 base, with 13 bases remaining between them. The V gene's germline CDR1 is MNHEY and CDR2 SVGAGI. This CDR3 has 15 amino acids. The CDR3 nucleotides are TGTGCCAGCAGTTCCTGGACGGGTGGGAACACTGAAGCTTTCTTT. Its translation is CASSSWTGGNTEAFF.

This clone showed up just once. The chain combines TRBV11-1 with TRBJ2-7; D may be TRBD1 (6 bases). The germline gives CDR1 SGHAT, CDR2 FQDESV (reference sequence). This CDR3 contains 14 residues. The V and J ends lost 5 bases and 0 bases respectively, with 11 bases between them. In DNA form, the CDR3 reads TGTGCCAGCAGCCCAGGGGAAGGCTCCTACGAGCAGTACTTC. This sequence encodes CASSPGEGSYEQYF.

The chain employs TRBV27 and TRBJ2-7, with no clear D. From germline, CDR1 is MNHEY and CDR2 SMNVEV (reference sequence). The CDR3 is 13 residues long. The ends were cut back, 3 bases at V and 3 bases at J, with 9 bases in the middle. In nucleotides, the CDR3 is TGTGCCAGCAGTTTGACGATCGACTACGAGCAGTACTTC. It translates to CASSLTIDYEQYF.

The chain couples TRBV28 to TRBJ2-1; 7 bases map to TRBD1. Germline loops: CDR1 MDHEN, CDR2 SYDVKM. J gave up 7 bases and V 3 bases, and 3 bases lay outside the gene matches. The CDR3 is 13 residues long. The CDR3 loop is CASSFGTANEQFF. In DNA form, the CDR3 reads TGTGCCAGCAGTTTCGGGACAGCGAATGAGCAGTTCTTC.

The gene calls are TRBV7-3 and TRBJ2-3; D is perhaps TRBD2 (6 bases). This CDR3 is 16 amino acids long. Per the germline V gene, CDR1 is SGHTA and CDR2 is FQGTGA. V shed 2 bases and J shed 7 bases, with 19 bases lying between them. The CDR3 nucleotides read TGTGCCAGCAGCTTAGGGACTGGGGGGAAAGTAAATACGCAGTATTTT. The encoded protein is CASSLGTGGKVNTQYF.

V is TRBV5-1 and J is TRBJ2-3; the match to TRBD2 covers 8 bases. The CDR3 covers 17 residues. V was pared by 3 bases and J by 8 bases, with 17 bases of the junction left unmatched. The germline CDR1 and CDR2 sequences are SGHRS and YFSETQ. CDR3 bases: TGCGCCAGCAGCTCCCAACCGGGCCTCAAACGGGGGGGTACGCAGTATTTT. The encoded protein is CASSSQPGLKRGGTQYF. The variable domain in full, with the rest retrieved from reference TRBV5-1 and TRBJ2-3, is KAGVTQTPRYLIKTRGQQVTLSCSPISGHRSVSWYQQTPGQGLQFLFEYFSETQRNKGNFPGRFSGRQFSNSRSEMNVSTLELGDSALYLCASSSQPGLKRGGTQYFGPGTRLTVL.

The V and J genes are TRBV7-2 and TRBJ1-1; D is unclear. Looked up from germline, CDR1 is SGHTA and CDR2 is FQGNSA. The V end was cut by 3 bases, the J end by 0 bases, with 5 bases between. This CDR3 spans 13 amino acids. The CDR3 nucleotides read TGTGCCAGCAGCTTCGGAATGAACACTGAAGCTTTCTTT. This translates into CASSFGMNTEAFF.

The rearrangement uses TRBV6-1 and TRBJ2-7; D not resolved. The CDR3 is 13 amino acids. Looked up from germline, CDR1 is MNHNS and CDR2 is SASEGT. Trimming shortened V by 1 base and J by 5 bases, and 9 bases separated the two germline ends. CDR3 residues: CASSEGYSHEQYF. In DNA form, the CDR3 reads TGTGCCAGCAGTGAAGGGTACAGCCACGAGCAGTACTTC.

This rearrangement joins TRBV7-3 to TRBJ2-2; D ambiguous. From germline, CDR1 is SGHTA and CDR2 FQGTGA. The CDR3 extends over 16 amino acids. V was pared by 5 bases and J by 2 bases, with 15 bases between. CDR3 DNA sequence: TGTGCCAGCAGCGTCGCTACCAGTCCAAACACCGGGGAGCTGTTTTTT. Its translation: CASSVATSPNTGELFF.

This clone was counted a few times. The chain uses TRBV5-1 and TRBJ1-6; D gene ambiguous. The germline gives CDR1 SGHRS, CDR2 YFSETQ. Between the trimmed V and J ends, which lost 0 bases and 8 bases, there was a span of 6 bases. This CDR3 contains 13 residues. Here the CDR3 DNA reads TGCGCCAGCAGCTTGGAGCAGGATTCACCCCTCCACTTT. It yields the protein CASSLEQDSPLHF.

This clone was counted once. The V call is TRBV25-1, the J call TRBJ1-5; D unclear. The germline V and J ends were trimmed by 2 bases and 7 bases, with 6 bases remaining between them. The V gene's germline CDR1 is MGHDK and CDR2 SYGVNS. The CDR3 spans 12 residues. As DNA, the CDR3 is TGTGCCAGCAGTGAAGGAGGCCAGCCCCAGCATTTT. Translating it yields CASSEGGQPQHF. Supplemented by reference TRBV25-1 and TRBJ1-5, the full variable domain reads EADIYQTPRYLVIGTGKKITLECSQTMGHDKMYWYQQDPGMELHLIHYSYGVNSTEKGDLSSESTVSRIRTEHFPLTLESARPSHTSQYLCASSEGGQPQHFGDGTRLSIL.

This clone was observed a few times. The rearrangement joins TRBV7-8 to TRBJ2-1; 11 positions match TRBD1. V lost 1 base and J lost 4; bases outside the gene matches: 9. CDR3 length: 18 residues. Germline-derived CDR1 and CDR2 are SGHVS and FQNEAQ. CDR3 nucleotide sequence: TGTGCCAGCAGCTTAGATCTGTGGGGACAGGGGGAATACAATGAGCAGTTCTTC. It translates to CASSLDLWGQGEYNEQFF.

This clone was seen a few times. For the CDR3, the DNA is TGTGCCAGCAGTCCCGAAGGGAGCACAGATACGCAGTATTTT. Translation gives CASSPEGSTDTQYF. The chain recombines TRBV6-5 with TRBJ2-3, with D uncertain. Germline CDR1 MNHEY, CDR2 SVGAGI. The CDR3 is 14 residues long. V lost 5 bases to trimming and J lost 0 bases, with 9 bases between them.

V gene TRBV3-1 (or the pseudogene TRBV3-2) combines with J gene TRBJ1-5, with D possibly TRBD1 on 5 matching bases. From germline, CDR1 is LGHDT and CDR2 YNNKEL (reference sequence). The V and J ends lost 4 bases and 5 bases respectively, with 15 bases between them. CDR3 length equals 15 residues. The CDR3 sequence: CASSPQAGTHQPQHF. The CDR3, as DNA: TGTGCCAGCAGCCCCCAAGCGGGGACGCATCAGCCCCAGCATTTT.